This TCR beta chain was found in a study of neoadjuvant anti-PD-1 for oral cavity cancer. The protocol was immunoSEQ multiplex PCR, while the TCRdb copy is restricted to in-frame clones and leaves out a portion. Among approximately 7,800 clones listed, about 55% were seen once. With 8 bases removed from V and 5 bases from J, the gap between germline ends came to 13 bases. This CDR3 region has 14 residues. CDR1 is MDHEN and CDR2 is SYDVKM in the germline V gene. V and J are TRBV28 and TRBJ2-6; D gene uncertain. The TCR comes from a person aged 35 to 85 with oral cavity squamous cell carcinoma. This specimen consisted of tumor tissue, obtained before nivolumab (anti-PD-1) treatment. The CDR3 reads CASLTQSRANVLTF. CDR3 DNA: TGTGCCAGCTTGACACAAAGTCGGGCCAACGTCCTGACTTTC.